Described below is a single T cell receptor (beta chain) sequence and its context. This CDR3 has 16 residues. Trimming took 4 bases from V and 0 from J, leaving 15 bases between them. The germline gives CDR1 SGHDT, CDR2 YYEEEE. These data are taken from a study of technical replicates of blood from a handful of donors. Profiling relied on immunoSEQ multiplex PCR, and the TCRdb table lists in-frame clones only, not all of them. In the table there are about 70,000 clones, roughly 96% of which are singletons. The clonotype was recovered from a human donor in good health. The sample comprised T cells isolated from PBMCs. The rearrangement uses TRBV5-6 and TRBJ2-3, with D maybe TRBD2 (6 bases). The CDR3, as DNA: TGTGCCAGCAGCCCCGCGGGACTTGGAAGCACAGATACGCAGTATTTT. This gives the protein CASSPAGLGSTDTQYF.